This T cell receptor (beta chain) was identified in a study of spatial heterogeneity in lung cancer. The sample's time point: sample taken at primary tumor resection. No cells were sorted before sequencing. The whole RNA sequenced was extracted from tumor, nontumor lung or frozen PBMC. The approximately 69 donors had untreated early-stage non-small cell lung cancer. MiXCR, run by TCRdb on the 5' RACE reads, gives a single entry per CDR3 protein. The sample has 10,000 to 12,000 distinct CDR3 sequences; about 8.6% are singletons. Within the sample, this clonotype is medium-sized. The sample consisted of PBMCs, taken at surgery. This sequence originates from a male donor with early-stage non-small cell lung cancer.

CDR3: CASSQAEGSYGYTF. CDR3 nucleotides: TGCGCCAGCAGCCAAGCGGAGGGATCCTATGGCTACACCTTC. The chain employs TRBV4-3 and TRBJ1-2; D gene unclear. The CDR3 runs 14 residues. Trimming removed 1 base at V and 4 bases at J, with 10 bases between. The germline V gene has CDR1 LGHNA and CDR2 YSLEER.